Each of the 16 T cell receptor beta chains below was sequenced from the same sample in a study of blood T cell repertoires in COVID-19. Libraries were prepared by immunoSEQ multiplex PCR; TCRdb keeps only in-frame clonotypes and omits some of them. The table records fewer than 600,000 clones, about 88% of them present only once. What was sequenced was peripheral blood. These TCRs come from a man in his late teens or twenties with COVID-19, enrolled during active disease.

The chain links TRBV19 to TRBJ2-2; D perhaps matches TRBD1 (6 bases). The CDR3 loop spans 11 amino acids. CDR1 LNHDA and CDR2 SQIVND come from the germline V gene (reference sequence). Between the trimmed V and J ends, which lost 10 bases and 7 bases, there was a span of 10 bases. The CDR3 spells CATKGVGELFF. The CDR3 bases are TGTGCCACCAAGGGGGTCGGGGAGCTGTTTTTT.

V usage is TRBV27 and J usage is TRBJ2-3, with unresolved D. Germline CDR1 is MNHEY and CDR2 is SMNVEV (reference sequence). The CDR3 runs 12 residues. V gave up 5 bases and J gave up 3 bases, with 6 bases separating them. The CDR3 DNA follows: TGTGCCAGCAGTGAGAGGACAGATACGCAGTATTTT. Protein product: CASSERTDTQYF.

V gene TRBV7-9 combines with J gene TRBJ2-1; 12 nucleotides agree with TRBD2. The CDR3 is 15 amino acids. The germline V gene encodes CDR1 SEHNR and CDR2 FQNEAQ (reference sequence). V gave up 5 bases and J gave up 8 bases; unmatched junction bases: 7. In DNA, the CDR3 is TGTGCCAGCAGCCCGCGACTAGCGGGGGATCATGAGCAGTTCTTC. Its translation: CASSPRLAGDHEQFF.

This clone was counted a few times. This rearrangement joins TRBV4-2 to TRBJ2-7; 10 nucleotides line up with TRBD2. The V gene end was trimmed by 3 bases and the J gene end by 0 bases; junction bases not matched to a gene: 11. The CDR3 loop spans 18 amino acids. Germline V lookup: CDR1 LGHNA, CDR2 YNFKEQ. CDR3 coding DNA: TGTGCCAGCAGCCAGCCCCTTCTAGCGGGAGTTAACTCCTACGAGCAGTACTTC. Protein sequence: CASSQPLLAGVNSYEQYF.

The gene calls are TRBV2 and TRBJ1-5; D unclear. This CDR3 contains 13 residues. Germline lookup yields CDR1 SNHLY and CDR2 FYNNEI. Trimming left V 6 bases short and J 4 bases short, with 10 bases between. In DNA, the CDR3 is TGTGCCAGCAGGGTGACGGAGAATCAGCCCCAGCATTTT. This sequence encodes CASRVTENQPQHF.

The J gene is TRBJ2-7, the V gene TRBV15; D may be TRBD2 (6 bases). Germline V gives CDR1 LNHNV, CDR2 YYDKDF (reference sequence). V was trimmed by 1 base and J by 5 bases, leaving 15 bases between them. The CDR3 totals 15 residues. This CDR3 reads CATSRVLAGIDEQYF. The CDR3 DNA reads TGTGCCACCAGCAGAGTTTTGGCGGGGATCGACGAGCAGTACTTC.

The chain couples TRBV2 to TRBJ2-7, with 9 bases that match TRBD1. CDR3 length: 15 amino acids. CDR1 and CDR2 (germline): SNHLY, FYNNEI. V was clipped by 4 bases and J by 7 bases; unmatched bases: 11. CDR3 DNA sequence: TGTGCCAGCAGTGGAGGGACAGGGCCTCTGGGTGAGCAGTACTTC. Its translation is CASSGGTGPLGEQYF.

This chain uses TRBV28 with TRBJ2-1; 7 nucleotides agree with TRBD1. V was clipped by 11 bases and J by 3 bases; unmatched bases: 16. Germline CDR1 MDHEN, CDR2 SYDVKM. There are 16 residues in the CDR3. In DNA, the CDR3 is TGTGCCGCGAGTTCCCCGGACAGGTTCTTCTACAATGAGCAGTTCTTC. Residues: CAASSPDRFFYNEQFF.

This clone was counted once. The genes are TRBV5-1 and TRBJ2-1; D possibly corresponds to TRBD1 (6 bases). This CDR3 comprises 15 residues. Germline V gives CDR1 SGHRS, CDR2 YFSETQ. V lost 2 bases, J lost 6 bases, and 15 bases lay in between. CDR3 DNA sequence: TGCGCCAGCAGCTTAGGACAGACGGCCTTCAATGAGCAGTTCTTC. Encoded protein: CASSLGQTAFNEQFF.

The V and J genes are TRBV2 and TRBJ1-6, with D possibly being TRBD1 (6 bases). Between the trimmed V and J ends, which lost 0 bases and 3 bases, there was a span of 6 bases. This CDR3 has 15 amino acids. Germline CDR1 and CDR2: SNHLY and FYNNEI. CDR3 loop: CASSEAQGYNSPLHF. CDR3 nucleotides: TGTGCCAGCAGTGAAGCACAGGGCTATAATTCACCCCTCCACTTT. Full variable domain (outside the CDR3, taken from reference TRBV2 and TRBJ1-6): EPEVTQTPSHQVTQMGQEVILRCVPISNHLYFYWYRQILGQKVEFLVSFYNNEISEKSEIFDDQFSVERPDGSNFTLKIRSTKLEDSAMYFCASSEAQGYNSPLHFGNGTRLTVT.

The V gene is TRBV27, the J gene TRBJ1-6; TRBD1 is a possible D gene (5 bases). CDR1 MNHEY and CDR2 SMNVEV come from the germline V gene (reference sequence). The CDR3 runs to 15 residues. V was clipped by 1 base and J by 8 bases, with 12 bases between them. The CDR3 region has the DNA TGTGCCAGCAGTTTATGGGGCGAGAGTGATTCACCCCTCCACTTT. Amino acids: CASSLWGESDSPLHF.

CDR3 region: CASSPTLAGPGVEQFF. The CDR3, as DNA: TGTGCCAGCAGTCCAACTCTAGCAGGCCCGGGGGTGGAGCAGTTCTTC. V gene TRBV6-4 combines with J gene TRBJ2-1; D is perhaps TRBD2 (6 bases). Germline V CDR1 and CDR2: MRHNA, SNTAGT. The CDR3 contains 16 residues. Trimming left V 5 bases short and J 10 bases short, with 24 bases between.

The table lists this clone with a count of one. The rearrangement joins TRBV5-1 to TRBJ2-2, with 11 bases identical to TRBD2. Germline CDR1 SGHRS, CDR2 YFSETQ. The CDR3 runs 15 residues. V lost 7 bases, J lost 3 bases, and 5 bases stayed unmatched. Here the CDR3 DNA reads TGCGCCAGCCAACTAGCGGGGGCCTACACCGGGGAGCTGTTTTTT. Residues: CASQLAGAYTGELFF. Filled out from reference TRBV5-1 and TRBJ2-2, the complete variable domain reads KAGVTQTPRYLIKTRGQQVTLSCSPISGHRSVSWYQQTPGQGLQFLFEYFSETQRNKGNFPGRFSGRQFSNSRSEMNVSTLELGDSALYLCASQLAGAYTGELFFGEGSRLTVL.

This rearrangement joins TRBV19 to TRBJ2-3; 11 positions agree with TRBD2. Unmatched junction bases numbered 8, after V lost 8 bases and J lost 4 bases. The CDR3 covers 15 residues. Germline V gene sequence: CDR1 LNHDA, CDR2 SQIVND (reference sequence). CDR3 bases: TGTGCCAGTTCTCGACTAGCGGGACAGCCAGATACGCAGTATTTT. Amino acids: CASSRLAGQPDTQYF.

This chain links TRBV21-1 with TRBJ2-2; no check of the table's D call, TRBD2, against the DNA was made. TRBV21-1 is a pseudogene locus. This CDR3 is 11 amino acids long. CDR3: CASNGAGELFF. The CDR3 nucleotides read TGTGCCAGCAACGGAGCCGGGGAGCTGTTTTTT.

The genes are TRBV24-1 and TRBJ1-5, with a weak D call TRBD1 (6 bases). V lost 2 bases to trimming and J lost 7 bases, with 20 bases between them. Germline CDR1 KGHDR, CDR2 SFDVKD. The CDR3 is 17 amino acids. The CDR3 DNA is TGTGCCACCAGTGATTCAAGCCCCCTGGGGGCAGGGCAGCCCCAGCATTTT. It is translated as CATSDSSPLGAGQPQHF.